Described below is a single T cell receptor (beta chain) sequence and its context. Antigen unknown. With a much larger clone just one base away, this may be a read error. Amplification from RNA transcripts yielded the TCR beta CDR3 regions. The library came from an HTBI-primed first-round RT-PCR and a second-round multiplex PCR. Using its own MiXCR run on the multiplex PCR reads, TCRdb lists one record per CDR3 protein. The sample holds about 640,000 distinct CDR3 sequences; about 40% are singletons and the top ten take over 2.5%. V gave up 0 bases and J gave up 8 bases, with 5 bases separating them. Germline CDR1 is SGHRS and CDR2 is YFSETQ. This CDR3 has 11 amino acids. This record belongs to a study of Graves' ophthalmopathy and Graves' hyperthyroidism. The study's findings and limits: For separating ophthalmopathy from stable hyperthyroidism, a 13-signature model gave roughly 90% sensitivity and roughly 77% specificity. Appearing in blood as well were most expanded thyroid clonotypes above 0.001 frequency.

The TCR originated in an adult man with Graves' ophthalmopathy. Input material: peripheral blood. The chain recombines TRBV5-1 with TRBJ1-2; D remains unclear. Written as DNA, the CDR3 is TGCGCCAGCAGCTTGGACGCCGGCTACACCTTC. This sequence encodes CASSLDAGYTF.